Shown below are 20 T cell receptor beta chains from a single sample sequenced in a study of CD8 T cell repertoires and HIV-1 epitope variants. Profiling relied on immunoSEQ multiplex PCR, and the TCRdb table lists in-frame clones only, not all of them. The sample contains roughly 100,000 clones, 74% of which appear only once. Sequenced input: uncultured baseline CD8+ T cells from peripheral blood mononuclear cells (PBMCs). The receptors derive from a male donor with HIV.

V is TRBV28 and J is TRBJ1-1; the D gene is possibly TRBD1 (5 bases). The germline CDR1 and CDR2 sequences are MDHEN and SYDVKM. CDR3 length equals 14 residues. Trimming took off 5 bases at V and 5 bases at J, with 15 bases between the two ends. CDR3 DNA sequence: TGTGCCAGCAGTCCCCCCAGGGTTGGGACTGAAGCTTTCTTT. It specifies CASSPPRVGTEAFF.

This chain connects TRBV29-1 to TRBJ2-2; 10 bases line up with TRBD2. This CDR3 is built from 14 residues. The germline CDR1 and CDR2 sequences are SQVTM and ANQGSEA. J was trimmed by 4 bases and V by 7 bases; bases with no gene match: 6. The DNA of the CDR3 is TGCAGCGCTTCTAGCGGGAGTGGCACCGGGGAGCTGTTTTTT. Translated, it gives CSASSGSGTGELFF.

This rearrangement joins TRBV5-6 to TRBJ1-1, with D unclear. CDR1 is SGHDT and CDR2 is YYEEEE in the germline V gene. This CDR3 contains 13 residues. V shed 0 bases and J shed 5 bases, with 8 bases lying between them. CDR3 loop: CASSLDRDTEAFF. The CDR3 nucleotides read TGTGCCAGCAGCTTGGATAGGGATACTGAAGCTTTCTTT.

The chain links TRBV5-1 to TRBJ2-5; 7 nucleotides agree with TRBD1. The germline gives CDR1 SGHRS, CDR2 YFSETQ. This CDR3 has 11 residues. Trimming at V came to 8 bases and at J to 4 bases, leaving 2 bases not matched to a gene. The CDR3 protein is CASRGLETQYF. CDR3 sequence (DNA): TGCGCCAGTAGGGGGCTAGAGACCCAGTACTTC.

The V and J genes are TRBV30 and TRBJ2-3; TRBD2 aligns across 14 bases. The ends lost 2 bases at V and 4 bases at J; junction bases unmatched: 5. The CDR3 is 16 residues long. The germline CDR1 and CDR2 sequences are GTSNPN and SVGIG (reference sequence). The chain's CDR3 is CAWSPGTSGGADTQYF. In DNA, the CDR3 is TGTGCCTGGAGTCCAGGGACTAGCGGGGGCGCAGATACGCAGTATTTT.

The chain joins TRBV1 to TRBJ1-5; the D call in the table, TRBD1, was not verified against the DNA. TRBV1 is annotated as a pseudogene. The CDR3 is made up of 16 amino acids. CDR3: CTSSQDEKQSNQPQHF. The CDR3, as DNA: TGCACCAGCAGCCAAGACGAGAAACAGAGCAATCAGCCCCAGCATTTT.

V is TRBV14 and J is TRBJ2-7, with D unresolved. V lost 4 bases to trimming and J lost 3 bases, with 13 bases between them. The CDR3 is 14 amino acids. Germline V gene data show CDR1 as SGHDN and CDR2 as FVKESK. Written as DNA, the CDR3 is TGTGCCAGCAGCCCGCTGGGCGATATCTACGAGCAGTACTTC. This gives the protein CASSPLGDIYEQYF.

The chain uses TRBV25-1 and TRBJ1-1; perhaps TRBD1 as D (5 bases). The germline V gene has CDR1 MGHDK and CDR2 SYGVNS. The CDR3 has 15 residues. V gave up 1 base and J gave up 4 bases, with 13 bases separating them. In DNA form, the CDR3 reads TGTGCCAGCAGTGAATCGGGTAGGGGTTCCACTGAAGCTTTCTTT. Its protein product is CASSESGRGSTEAFF.

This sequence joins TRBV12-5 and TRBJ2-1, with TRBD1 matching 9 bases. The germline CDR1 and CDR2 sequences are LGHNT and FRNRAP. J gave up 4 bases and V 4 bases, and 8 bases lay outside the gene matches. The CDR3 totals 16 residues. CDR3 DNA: TGTGCTAGTGGTTCCTCAACAGGGGGCATATACAATGAGCAGTTCTTC. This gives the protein CASGSSTGGIYNEQFF.

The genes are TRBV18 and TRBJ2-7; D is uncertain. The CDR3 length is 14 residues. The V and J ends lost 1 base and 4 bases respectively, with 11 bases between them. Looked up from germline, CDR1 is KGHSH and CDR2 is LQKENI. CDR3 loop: CASSPLAANYEQYF. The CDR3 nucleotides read TGTGCCAGCTCACCACTGGCGGCTAATTACGAGCAGTACTTC.

CDR3 coding DNA: TGCGCCAGCAGCCAAGGCATGAAGCAGAACACCGGGGAGCTGTTTTTT. It yields the protein CASSQGMKQNTGELFF. The chain joins TRBV4-1 to TRBJ2-2; D uncertain. Germline values: CDR1 MGHRA, CDR2 YSYEKL. Trimming took off 1 base at V and 1 base at J, with 10 bases between the two ends. The CDR3 is made up of 16 amino acids.

CDR3 protein: CSIGLAVTDTQYF. Written as DNA, the CDR3 is TGCAGCATCGGACTAGCGGTAACAGATACGCAGTATTTT. The rearrangement uses TRBV29-1 and TRBJ2-3, with 10 bases fitting TRBD2. The CDR3 loop spans 13 amino acids. Unmatched junction bases numbered 5, after V lost 8 bases and J lost 3 bases. The V gene's germline CDR1 is SQVTM and CDR2 ANQGSEA.

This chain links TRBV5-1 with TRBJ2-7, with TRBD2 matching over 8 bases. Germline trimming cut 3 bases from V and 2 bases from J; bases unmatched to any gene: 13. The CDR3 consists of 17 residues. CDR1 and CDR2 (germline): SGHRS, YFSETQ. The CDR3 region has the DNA TGCGCCAGCAGCTCCGGGGGGGTTATTAGAAGAACCTACGAGCAGTACTTC. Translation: CASSSGGVIRRTYEQYF.

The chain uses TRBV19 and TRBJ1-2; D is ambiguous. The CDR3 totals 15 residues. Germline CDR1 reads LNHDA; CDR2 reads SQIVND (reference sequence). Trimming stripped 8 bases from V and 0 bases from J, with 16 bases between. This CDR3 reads CASRGLAASNYGYTF. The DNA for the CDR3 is TGTGCCAGTCGGGGTCTAGCGGCCTCTAACTATGGCTACACCTTC.

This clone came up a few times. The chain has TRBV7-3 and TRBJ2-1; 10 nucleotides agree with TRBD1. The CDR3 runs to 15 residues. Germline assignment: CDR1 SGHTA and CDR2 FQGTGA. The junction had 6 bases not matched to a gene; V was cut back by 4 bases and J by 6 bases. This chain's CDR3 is CASSSPDRGVNEQFF. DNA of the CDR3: TGTGCCAGCAGCTCCCCGGACAGGGGGGTCAATGAGCAGTTCTTC.

CDR3 loop: CASSPPSGLAGRTYEQYF. Written as DNA, the CDR3 is TGTGCCAGCAGTCCGCCCTCGGGACTAGCGGGACGCACCTACGAGCAGTACTTC. The genes are TRBV28 and TRBJ2-7; 13 bases are a match to TRBD2. This CDR3 is built from 18 residues. The V segment lost 5 bases and the J segment 2 bases; nucleotides outside the gene matches: 12. Germline V gene data show CDR1 as MDHEN and CDR2 as SYDVKM.

The CDR3 DNA follows: TGTGCCAGCAGTGAACCACGCTCTGGAAACACCATATATTTT. It yields the protein CASSEPRSGNTIYF. This chain joins TRBV6-1 and TRBJ1-3; no clear D gene. CDR1 MNHNS and CDR2 SASEGT come from the germline V gene. V was trimmed by 2 bases and J by 0 bases, leaving 5 bases between them. The CDR3 spans 14 residues.

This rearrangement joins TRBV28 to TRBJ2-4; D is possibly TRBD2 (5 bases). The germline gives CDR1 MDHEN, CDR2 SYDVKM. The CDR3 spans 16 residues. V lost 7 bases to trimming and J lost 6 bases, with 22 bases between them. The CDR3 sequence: CASIPGWPAPRNIQYF. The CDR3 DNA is TGTGCCAGCATCCCGGGGTGGCCCGCTCCAAGAAACATTCAGTACTTC.

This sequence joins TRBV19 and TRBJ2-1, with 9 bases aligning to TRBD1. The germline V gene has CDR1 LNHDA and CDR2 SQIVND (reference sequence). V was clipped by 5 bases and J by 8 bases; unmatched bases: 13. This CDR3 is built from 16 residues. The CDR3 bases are TGTGCCAGTAGTCCCGATCGGACAGGGGACTTCGATGAGCAGTTCTTC. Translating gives CASSPDRTGDFDEQFF.

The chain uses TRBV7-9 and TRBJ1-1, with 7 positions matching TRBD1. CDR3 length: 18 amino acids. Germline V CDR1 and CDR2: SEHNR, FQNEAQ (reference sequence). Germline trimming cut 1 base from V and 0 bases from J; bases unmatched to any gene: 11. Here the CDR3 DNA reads TGTGCCAGCAGCTTAGTGAGGGGGCTAGACACGATGAACACTGAAGCTTTCTTT. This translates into CASSLVRGLDTMNTEAFF.